These 2 T cell receptor beta chains came from one sample sequenced in a study of blood T cell repertoires in COVID-19 (dated by TCRdb to the early 2020s). Library preparation employed the immunoSEQ multiplex PCR assay. TCRdb took over this immuneACCESS table, retaining in-frame rearrangements with V and J assigned. Such tables are incomplete; in checked studies, under half of the missing clones stem from an unresolved V gene, and the remainder is unexplained. This sample gives tens of thousands of clones in total; roughly four fifths of them show up just once. Approximately 7% of the sample belongs to the ten largest clones. Sequenced sample: peripheral blood. The receptor source for this set is a human donor in a cohort sampled during active COVID-19.

The table lists this clone with a few counts. Distinct nucleotide sequences in the sample also encode this CDR3. The CDR3 protein is CASSEVGGSSYNSPLHF. CDR3 in DNA: TGTGCCAGCAGTGAAGTGGGGGGGAGCTCCTATAATTCACCCCTCCACTTT. The chain uses TRBV6-1 and TRBJ1-6; TRBD1 might be the D (5 bases). Germline CDR1 MNHNS, CDR2 SASEGT. V was shortened by 1 base and J by 0 bases, with 10 bases between the two germline ends. The CDR3 runs 17 residues.

The chain uses TRBV7-2 and TRBJ1-5; D might be TRBD1 (6 bases). CDR3 length: 15 amino acids. CDR1 is SGHTA and CDR2 is FQGNSA in the germline V gene. Trimming left V 1 base short and J 7 bases short, with 14 bases between. The DNA of the CDR3 is TGTGCCAGCAGCTTAGTACAGGGCGAAAGACAGCCCCAGCATTTT. Its translation: CASSLVQGERQPQHF.